This T cell receptor (beta chain) was documented in a study of blood T cell repertoires in COVID-19. On the study more broadly: Samples taken during acute and convalescent COVID-19 were collected in the United States, Italy and Spain. T cells, B-cell-depleted T cells, or PBMCs supplied cDNA or gDNA.

TCRdb's table, derived via immunoSEQ multiplex PCR, lists solely in-frame clones and lacks some. The table lists more than 150,000 clones, roughly 80% of them singletons. Trimming pared 5 bases from V and 4 bases from J, leaving 14 bases between. Germline V gene lookup returns CDR1 MNHNY and CDR2 SVGAGI (reference sequence). This CDR3 has 14 amino acids. The sequencing sample was made of peripheral blood. This TCR derives from a human donor in a cohort sampled during active COVID-19. The chain carries TRBV6-6 and TRBJ1-1, with D unresolved. The CDR3 DNA is TGTGCCAGCAGTGCCTCGCGGGAGGGCACTGAAGCTTTCTTT. The encoded protein is CASSASREGTEAFF.